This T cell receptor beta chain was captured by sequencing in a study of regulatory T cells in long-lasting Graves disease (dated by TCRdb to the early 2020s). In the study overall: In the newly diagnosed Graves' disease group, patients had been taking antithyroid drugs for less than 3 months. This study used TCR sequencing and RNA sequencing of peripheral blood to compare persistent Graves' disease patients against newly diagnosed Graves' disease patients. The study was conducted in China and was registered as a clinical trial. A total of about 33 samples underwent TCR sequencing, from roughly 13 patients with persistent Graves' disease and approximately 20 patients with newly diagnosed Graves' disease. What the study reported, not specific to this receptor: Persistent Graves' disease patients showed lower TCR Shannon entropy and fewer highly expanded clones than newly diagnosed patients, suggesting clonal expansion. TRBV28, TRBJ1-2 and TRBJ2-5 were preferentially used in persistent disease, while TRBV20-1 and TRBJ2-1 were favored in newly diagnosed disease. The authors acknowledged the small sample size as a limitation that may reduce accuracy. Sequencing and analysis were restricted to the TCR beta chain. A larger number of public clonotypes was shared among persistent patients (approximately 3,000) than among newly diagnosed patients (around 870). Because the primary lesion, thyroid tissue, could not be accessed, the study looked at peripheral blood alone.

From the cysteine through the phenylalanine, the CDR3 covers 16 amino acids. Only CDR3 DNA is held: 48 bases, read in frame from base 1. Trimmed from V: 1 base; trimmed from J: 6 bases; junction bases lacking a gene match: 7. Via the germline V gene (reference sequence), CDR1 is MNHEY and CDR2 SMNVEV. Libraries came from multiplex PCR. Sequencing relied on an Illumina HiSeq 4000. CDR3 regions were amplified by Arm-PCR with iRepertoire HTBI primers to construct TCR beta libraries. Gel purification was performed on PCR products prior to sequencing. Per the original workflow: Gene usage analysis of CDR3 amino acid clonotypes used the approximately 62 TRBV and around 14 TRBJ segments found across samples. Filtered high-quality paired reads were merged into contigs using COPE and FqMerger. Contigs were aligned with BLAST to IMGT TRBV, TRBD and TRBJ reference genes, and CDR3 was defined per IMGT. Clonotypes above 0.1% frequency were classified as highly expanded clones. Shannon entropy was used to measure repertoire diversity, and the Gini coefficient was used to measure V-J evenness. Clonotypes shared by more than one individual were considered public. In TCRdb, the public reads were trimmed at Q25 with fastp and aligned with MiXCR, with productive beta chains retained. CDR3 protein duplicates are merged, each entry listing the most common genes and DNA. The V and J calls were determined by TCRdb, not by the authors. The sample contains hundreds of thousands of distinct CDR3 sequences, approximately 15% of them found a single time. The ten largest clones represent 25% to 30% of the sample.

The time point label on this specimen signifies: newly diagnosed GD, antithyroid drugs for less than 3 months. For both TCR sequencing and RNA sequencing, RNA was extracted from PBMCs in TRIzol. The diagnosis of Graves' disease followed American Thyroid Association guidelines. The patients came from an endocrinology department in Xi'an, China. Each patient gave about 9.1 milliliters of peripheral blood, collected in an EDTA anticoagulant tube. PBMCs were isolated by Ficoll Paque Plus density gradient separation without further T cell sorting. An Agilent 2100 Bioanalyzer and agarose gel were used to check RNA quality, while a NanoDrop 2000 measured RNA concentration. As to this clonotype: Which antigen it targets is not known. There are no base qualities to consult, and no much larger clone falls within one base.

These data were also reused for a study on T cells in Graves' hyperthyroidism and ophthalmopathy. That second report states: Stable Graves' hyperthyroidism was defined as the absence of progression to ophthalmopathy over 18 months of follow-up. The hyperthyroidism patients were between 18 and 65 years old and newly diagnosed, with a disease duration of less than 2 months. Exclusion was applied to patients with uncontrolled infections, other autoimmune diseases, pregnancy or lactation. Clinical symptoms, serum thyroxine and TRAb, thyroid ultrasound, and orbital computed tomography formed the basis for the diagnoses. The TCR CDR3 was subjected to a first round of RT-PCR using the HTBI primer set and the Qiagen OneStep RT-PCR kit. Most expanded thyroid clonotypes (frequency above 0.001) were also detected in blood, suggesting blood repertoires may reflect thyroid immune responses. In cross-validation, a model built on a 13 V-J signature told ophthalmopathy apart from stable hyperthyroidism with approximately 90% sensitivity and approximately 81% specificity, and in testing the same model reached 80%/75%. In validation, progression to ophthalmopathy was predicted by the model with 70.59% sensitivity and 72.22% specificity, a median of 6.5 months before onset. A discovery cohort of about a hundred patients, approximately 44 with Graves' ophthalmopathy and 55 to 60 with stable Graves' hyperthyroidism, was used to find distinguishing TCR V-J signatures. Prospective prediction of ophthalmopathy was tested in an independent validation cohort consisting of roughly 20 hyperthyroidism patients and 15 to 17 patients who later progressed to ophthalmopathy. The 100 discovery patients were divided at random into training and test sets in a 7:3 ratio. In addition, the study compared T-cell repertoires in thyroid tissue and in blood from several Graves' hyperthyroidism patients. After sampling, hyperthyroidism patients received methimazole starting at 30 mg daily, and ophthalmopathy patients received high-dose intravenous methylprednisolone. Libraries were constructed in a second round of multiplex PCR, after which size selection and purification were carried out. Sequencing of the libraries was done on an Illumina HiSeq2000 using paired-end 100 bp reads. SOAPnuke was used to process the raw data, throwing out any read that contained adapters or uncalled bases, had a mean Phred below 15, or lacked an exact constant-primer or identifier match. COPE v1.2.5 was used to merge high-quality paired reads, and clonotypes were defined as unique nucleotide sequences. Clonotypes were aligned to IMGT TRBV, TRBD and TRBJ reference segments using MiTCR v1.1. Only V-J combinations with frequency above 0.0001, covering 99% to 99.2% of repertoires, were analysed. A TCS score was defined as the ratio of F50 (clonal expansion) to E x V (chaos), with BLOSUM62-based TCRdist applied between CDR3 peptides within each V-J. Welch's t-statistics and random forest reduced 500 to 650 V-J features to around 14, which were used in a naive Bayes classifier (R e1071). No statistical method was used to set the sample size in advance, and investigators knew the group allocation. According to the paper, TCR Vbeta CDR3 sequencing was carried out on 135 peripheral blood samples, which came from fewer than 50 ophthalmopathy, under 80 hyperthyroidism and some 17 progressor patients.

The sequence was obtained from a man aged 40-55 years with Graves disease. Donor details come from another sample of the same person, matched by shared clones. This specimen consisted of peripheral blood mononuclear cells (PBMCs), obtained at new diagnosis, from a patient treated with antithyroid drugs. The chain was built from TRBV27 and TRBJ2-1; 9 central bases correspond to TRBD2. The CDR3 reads CASSLLLRGGLNEQFF. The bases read TGTGCCAGCAGTTTATTGTTGCGGGGGGGCCTCAATGAGCAGTTCTTC.